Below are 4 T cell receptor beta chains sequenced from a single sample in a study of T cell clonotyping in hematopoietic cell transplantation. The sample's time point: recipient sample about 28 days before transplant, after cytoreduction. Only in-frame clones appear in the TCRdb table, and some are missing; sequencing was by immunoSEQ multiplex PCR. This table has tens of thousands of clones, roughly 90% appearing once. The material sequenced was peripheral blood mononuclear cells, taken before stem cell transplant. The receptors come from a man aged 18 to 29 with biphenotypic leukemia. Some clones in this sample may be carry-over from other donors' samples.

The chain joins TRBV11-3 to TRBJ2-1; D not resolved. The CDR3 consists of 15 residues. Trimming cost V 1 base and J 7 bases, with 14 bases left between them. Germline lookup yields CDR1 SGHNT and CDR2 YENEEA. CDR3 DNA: TGTGCCAGCAGCTTAGTGACCATGGGTCTGAATGAGCAGTTCTTC. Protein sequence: CASSLVTMGLNEQFF.

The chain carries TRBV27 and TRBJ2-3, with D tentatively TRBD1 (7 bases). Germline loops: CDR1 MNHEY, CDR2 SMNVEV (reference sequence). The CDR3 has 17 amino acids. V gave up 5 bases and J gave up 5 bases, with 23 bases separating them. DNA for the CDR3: TGTGCCAGCAGTCTGATGTCGACAGGGAGGACGGTAGATACGCAGTATTTT. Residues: CASSLMSTGRTVDTQYF.

CDR3: CASSFDRDTEAFF. The CDR3 region has the DNA TGTGCCAGCAGCTTCGACAGGGACACTGAAGCTTTCTTT. The chain combines TRBV7-9 with TRBJ1-1, with TRBD1 matching over 7 bases. The CDR3 has 13 amino acids. Trimming cost V 3 bases and J 3 bases; bases outside gene matches: 1. CDR1 is SEHNR, CDR2 FQNEAQ, per germline (reference sequence).

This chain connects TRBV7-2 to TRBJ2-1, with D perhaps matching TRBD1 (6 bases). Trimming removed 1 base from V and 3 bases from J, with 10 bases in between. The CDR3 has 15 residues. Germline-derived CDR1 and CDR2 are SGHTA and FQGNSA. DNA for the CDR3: TGTGCCAGCAGCTTAGGGCAGGGGATCTACAATGAGCAGTTCTTC. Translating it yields CASSLGQGIYNEQFF. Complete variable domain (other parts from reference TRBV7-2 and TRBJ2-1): GAGVSQSPSNKVTEKGKDVELRCDPISGHTALYWYRQSLGQGLEFLIYFQGNSAPDKSGLPSDRFSAERTGGSVSTLTIQRTQQEDSAVYLCASSLGQGIYNEQFFGPGTRLTVL.